This TCR beta chain derives from a study of somatic mutations in cytotoxic T cells in rheumatoid arthritis. There are 12 residues in the CDR3. CDR1 SEHNR and CDR2 FQNEAQ come from the germline V gene (reference sequence). V lost 1 base and J lost 8, with 6 bases in between. Study-wide results and limits: Unknown were the antigen targets of the expanded CD8+ clones.

A note on this clone: Its antigen is unidentified.

The protocol was immunoSEQ multiplex PCR, while the TCRdb copy is restricted to in-frame clones and leaves out a portion. The sample contains about 20,000 clones, approximately 80% of which appear only once. The sequence was collected from an adult with rheumatoid arthritis. The sample consisted of CD8+ T cells sorted from blood. V is TRBV7-9 and J is TRBJ2-1, with D uncertain. CDR3 in DNA: TGTGCCAGCAGCTTAGGTCAGCATGAGCAGTTCTTC. Protein product: CASSLGQHEQFF.